This T cell receptor (beta chain) was recovered during a study of blood T cell repertoires in COVID-19. For the study at large: Sites in the United States, Italy and Spain provided acute and convalescent COVID-19 samples. From T cells, B-cell-depleted T cells, or PBMCs came the material, which was cDNA or gDNA.

V lost 0 bases, J lost 0 bases, and 5 bases lay in between. CDR3 length: 14 residues. Germline CDR1 reads SGDLS; CDR2 reads YYNGEE. As to this clone: This CDR3 is also generated by other DNA sequences in the sample.

Patients of the Seattle cohort, enrolled during active infection, were followed longitudinally. In the authors' workflow: Quantification of nucleated cells was approximated via reference gene primer amplification. Sequencing used immunoSEQ multiplex PCR; TCRdb keeps in-frame clones, though not all of them. The DNA was the basis for D and trimming; V, J and clone size are from that table. The sample consists of about 250,000 clones, about 82% of them appearing once. The sequencing sample was made of peripheral blood. This clonotype was obtained from a man between 45 and 60 years old with COVID-19, enrolled during active disease. The V and J genes are TRBV9 and TRBJ2-3; D gene unclear. DNA for the CDR3: TGTGCCAGCAGCGTAGGTCCTAGCACAGATACGCAGTATTTT. As protein: CASSVGPSTDTQYF.